This T cell receptor (beta chain) was profiled in a study of cytomegalovirus exposure and HLA in healthy donors. Study observations and caveats: Owing to their indistinguishability, certain V segments, notably TRBV6-2 and TRBV6-3, were excluded. It was reported that the classifier diagnosed cytomegalovirus status with high specificity and sensitivity in both the original and validation cohorts. An analysis done earlier found most TCR beta V segments productive about 87% or about 30% of the time. The later analysis indicated that the majority of CMV-associated TCR beta chains appeared HLA-restricted.

CDR3 size: 12 residues. The ends were cut back, 4 bases at V and 2 bases at J, with 8 bases in the middle. The germline gives CDR1 SQVTM, CDR2 ANQGSEA. In the PCR, 60 Vbeta and 13 Jbeta primers were used. The table came from immunoSEQ multiplex PCR; TCRdb's copy has only in-frame clones and leaves some out. Found here are 95,000 to 100,000 clones, roughly 85% of them singletons; the top ten hold approximately 4%. Of note for this clone: As yet, its antigen is unknown.

The TCR comes from a man aged 25 to 40 in good health and CMV-seronegative. This rearrangement joins TRBV29-1 to TRBJ2-5; D uncertain. Sequencing was performed on PBMCs. In nucleotides, the CDR3 is TGCAGCGTTGGCGGCGGACAAGAGACCCAGTACTTC. It translates to CSVGGGQETQYF.